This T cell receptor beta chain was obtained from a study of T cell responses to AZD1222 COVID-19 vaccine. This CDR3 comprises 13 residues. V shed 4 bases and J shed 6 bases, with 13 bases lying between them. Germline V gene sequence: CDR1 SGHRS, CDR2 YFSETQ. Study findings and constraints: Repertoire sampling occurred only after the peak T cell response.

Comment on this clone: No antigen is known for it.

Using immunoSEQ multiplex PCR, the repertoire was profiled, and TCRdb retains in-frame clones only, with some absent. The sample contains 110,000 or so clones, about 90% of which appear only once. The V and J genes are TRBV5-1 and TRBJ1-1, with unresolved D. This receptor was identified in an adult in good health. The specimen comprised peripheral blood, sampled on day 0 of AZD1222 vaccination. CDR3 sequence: CASSTRAGAEAFF. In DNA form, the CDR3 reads TGCGCCAGCAGCACCCGGGCTGGCGCTGAAGCTTTCTTT.